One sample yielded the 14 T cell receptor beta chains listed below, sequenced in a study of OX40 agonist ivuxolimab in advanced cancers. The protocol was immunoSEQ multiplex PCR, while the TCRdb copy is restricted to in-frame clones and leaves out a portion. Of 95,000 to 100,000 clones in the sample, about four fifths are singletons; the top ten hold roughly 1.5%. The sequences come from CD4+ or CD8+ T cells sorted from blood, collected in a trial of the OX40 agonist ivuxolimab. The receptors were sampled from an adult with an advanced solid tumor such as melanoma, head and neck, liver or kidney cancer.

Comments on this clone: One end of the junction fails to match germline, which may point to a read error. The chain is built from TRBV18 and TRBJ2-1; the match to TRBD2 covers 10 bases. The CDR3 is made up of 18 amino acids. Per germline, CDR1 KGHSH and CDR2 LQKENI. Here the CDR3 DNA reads TGTGCCAGCTCATCACCGGGACTAGCGTCTACCGCCTACAATGAGCAGTTCTTC. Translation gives CASSSPGLASTAYNEQFF.

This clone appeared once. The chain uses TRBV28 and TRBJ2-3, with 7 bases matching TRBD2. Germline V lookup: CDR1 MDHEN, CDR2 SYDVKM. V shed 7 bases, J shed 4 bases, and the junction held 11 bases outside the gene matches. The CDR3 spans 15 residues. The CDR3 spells CASTRRTSAADTQYF. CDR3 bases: TGTGCCAGCACCCGGCGTACTAGCGCAGCAGATACGCAGTATTTT.

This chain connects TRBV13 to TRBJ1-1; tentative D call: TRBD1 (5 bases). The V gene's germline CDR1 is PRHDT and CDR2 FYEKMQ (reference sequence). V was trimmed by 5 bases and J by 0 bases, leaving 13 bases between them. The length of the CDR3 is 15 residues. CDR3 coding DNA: TGTGCCAGCAGCCGGGGGACCGAGATGAACACTGAAGCTTTCTTT. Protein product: CASSRGTEMNTEAFF.

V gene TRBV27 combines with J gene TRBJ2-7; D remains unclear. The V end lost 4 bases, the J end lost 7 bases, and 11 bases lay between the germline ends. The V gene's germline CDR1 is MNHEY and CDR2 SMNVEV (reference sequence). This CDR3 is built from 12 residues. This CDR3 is CASSSRKEEQYF. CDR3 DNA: TGTGCCAGCAGTTCCCGGAAGGAGGAGCAGTACTTC.

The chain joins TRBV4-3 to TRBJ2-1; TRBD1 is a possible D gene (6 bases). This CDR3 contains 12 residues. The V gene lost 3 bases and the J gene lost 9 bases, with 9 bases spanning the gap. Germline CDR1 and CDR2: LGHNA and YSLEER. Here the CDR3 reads CASSQNRVEQFF. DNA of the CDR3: TGCGCCAGCAGCCAGAACAGGGTTGAGCAGTTCTTC.

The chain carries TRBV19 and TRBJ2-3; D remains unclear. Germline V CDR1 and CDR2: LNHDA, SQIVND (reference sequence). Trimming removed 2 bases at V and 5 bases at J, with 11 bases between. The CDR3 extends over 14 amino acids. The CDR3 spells CASSISVSVDTQYF. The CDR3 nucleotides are TGTGCCAGTAGTATATCGGTGTCCGTAGATACGCAGTATTTT.

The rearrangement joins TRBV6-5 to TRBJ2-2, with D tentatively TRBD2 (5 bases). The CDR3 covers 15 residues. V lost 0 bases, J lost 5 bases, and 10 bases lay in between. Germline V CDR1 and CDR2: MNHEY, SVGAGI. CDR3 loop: CASSYSGSGTGELFF. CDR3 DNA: TGTGCCAGCAGTTACTCGGGTTCGGGGACCGGGGAGCTGTTTTTT.

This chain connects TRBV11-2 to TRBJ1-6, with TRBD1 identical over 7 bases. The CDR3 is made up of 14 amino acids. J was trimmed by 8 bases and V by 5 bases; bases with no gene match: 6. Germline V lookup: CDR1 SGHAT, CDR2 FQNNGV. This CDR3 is CASSRTGADSPLHF. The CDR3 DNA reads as TGTGCCAGCAGCCGAACAGGGGCGGATTCACCCCTCCACTTT.

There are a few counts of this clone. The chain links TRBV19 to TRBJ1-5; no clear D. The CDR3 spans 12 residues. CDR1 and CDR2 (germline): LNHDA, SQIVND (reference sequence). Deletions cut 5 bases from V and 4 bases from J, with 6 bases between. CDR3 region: CASSWGNQPQHF. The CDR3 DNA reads TGTGCCAGTAGTTGGGGAAATCAGCCCCAGCATTTT.

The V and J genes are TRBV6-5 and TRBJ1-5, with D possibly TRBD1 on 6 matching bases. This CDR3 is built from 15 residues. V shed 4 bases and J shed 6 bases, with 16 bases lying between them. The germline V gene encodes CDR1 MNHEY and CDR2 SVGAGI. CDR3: CASSFSGPGAQPQHF. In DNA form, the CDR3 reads TGTGCCAGCAGTTTTTCGGGCCCAGGGGCTCAGCCCCAGCATTTT.

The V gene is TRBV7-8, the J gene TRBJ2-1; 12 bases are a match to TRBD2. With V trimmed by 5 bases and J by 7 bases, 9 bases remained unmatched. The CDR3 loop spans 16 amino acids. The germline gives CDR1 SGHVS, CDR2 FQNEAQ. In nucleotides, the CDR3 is TGTGCCAGCAGCGGTATGACTAGCGGGAGTCAGAATGAGCAGTTCTTC. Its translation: CASSGMTSGSQNEQFF. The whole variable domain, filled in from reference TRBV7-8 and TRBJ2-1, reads GAGVSQSPRYKVAKRGQDVALRCDPISGHVSLFWYQQALGQGPEFLTYFQNEAQLDKSGLPSDRFFAERPEGSVSTLKIQRTQQEDSAVYLCASSGMTSGSQNEQFFGPGTRLTVL.

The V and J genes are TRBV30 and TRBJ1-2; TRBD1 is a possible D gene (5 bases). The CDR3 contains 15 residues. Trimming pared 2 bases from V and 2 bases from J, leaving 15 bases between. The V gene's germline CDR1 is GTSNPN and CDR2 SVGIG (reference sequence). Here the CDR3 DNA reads TGTGCCTGGAGTTCTTCCAGGGTGTTGAACTATGGCTACACCTTC. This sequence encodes CAWSSSRVLNYGYTF.

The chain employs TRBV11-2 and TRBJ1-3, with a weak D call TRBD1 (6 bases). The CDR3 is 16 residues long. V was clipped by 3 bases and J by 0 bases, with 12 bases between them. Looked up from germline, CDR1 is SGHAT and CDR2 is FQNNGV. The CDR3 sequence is CASSFDRFSSGNTIYF. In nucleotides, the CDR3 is TGTGCCAGCAGCTTCGACAGGTTTAGCTCTGGAAACACCATATATTTT.

The DNA of the CDR3 is TGTGCCAGCAGCCTAGGACAGGGGCTAACCATATATTTT. Encoded protein: CASSLGQGLTIYF. The chain employs TRBV7-6 and TRBJ1-3, with TRBD1 matching over 9 bases. The CDR3 consists of 13 residues. V lost 5 bases to trimming and J lost 10 bases; unmatched junction nucleotides: 6. Per the germline V gene, CDR1 is SGHVS and CDR2 is FNYEAQ.